These 7 T cell receptor beta chains share one sample of origin, sequenced in a study of control samples from healthy donors and cancer patients. Assay used: immunoSEQ multiplex PCR; TCRdb lists only in-frame clones, some missing. The table shows about 59,000 clones, with roughly 90% occurring only once. Source material: PBMCs. The receptors here all came from a man aged 35-49 years with colorectal cancer.

J is TRBJ1-1 and V is TRBV30; tentatively, D is TRBD1 (5 bases). The germline V gene has CDR1 GTSNPN and CDR2 SVGIG (reference sequence). There are 12 residues in the CDR3. With 5 bases removed from V and 11 bases from J, the gap between germline ends came to 18 bases. This CDR3 reads CAWVRGYGGAFF. The CDR3 coding sequence is TGTGCCTGGGTGCGGGGCTACGGAGGGGCTTTCTTT.

DNA of the CDR3: TGTGCCACCAGCGATGCATCGGAGGAGCAGTACTTC. Residues: CATSDASEEQYF. The genes are TRBV15 and TRBJ2-7; D uncertain. The CDR3 has 12 residues. V lost 5 bases and J 7 bases, leaving 12 bases between the germline ends. Germline CDR1 LNHNV, CDR2 YYDKDF (reference sequence).

The chain uses TRBV24-1 and TRBJ2-7; D not certain. V was shortened by 1 base and J by 5 bases, with 2 bases between the two germline ends. CDR1 KGHDR and CDR2 SFDVKD come from the germline V gene. The CDR3 covers 11 residues. The chain's CDR3 is CATSDLNEQYF. CDR3 coding DNA: TGTGCCACCAGTGATTTAAACGAGCAGTACTTC.

The chain recombines TRBV19 with TRBJ2-5, with a weak D call TRBD1 (6 bases). Germline V gene lookup returns CDR1 LNHDA and CDR2 SQIVND (reference sequence). The CDR3 has 14 residues. Trimming shortened V by 5 bases and J by 5 bases, and 15 bases separated the two germline ends. The CDR3 nucleotides read TGTGCCAGTAGTCTCGGGACACTTGGGGAGACCCAGTACTTC. Protein product: CASSLGTLGETQYF.

CDR3 coding DNA: TGTGCCAGCTCACCAACAGGGGGCGTCGGCACTGAAGCTTTCTTT. Its protein is CASSPTGGVGTEAFF. This chain connects TRBV18 to TRBJ1-1; TRBD1 matches 9 bases. The CDR3 has 15 amino acids. CDR1 is KGHSH and CDR2 is LQKENI in the germline V gene. Trimming took 2 bases from V and 4 from J; bases not matched to a gene: 5. Filled out from reference TRBV18 and TRBJ1-1, the complete variable domain reads NAGVMQNPRHLVRRRGQEARLRCSPMKGHSHVYWYRQLPEEGLKFMVYLQKENIIDESGMPKERFSAEFPKEGPSILRIQQVVRGDSAAYFCASSPTGGVGTEAFFGQGTRLTVV.

The V call is TRBV9, the J call TRBJ1-1; D ambiguous. CDR1 SGDLS and CDR2 YYNGEE come from the germline V gene. V lost 4 bases and J lost 4, with 11 bases in between. There are 13 residues in the CDR3. The CDR3: CASSRGEGTEAFF. CDR3 DNA: TGTGCCAGCAGCCGTGGGGAGGGCACTGAAGCTTTCTTT.

The genes are TRBV7-9 and TRBJ1-4; the D is unclear. With 0 bases removed from V and 8 bases from J, the gap between germline ends came to 16 bases. Germline V lookup: CDR1 SEHNR, CDR2 FQNEAQ (reference sequence). This CDR3 has 16 amino acids. The CDR3: CASSLAYSSGSEKLFF. In DNA, the CDR3 is TGTGCCAGCAGCTTAGCCTATTCCTCGGGATCGGAAAAACTGTTTTTT. Based on the CDR3 plus reference TRBV7-9 and TRBJ1-4, the full variable domain is DTGVSQNPRHKITKRGQNVTFRCDPISEHNRLYWYRQTLGQGPEFLTYFQNEAQLEKSRLLSDRFSAERPKGSFSTLEIQRTEQGDSAMYLCASSLAYSSGSEKLFFGSGTQLSVL.